Each of the 29 T cell receptor beta chains below was sequenced from the same sample in a study of shared clonotypes between healthy human individuals. Naive CD8 cells comprised CD45RO-negative, CCR7-positively selected cells, excluding terminally differentiated effector memory CD45RA+ cells. The data were produced by immunoSEQ multiplex PCR, yet TCRdb's version contains in-frame clones alone and is incomplete. The table includes millions of clones, over 85% detected once. Sample: naive CD8+ T cells sorted from blood. The receptors shown here come from a young man in good health.

About this clone: Other DNA sequences of this sample code for an identical CDR3. The chain is built from TRBV2 and TRBJ2-2; D remains ambiguous. The CDR3 consists of 12 residues. The V gene's germline CDR1 is SNHLY and CDR2 FYNNEI. Trimming took off 2 bases at V and 6 bases at J, with 4 bases between the two ends. CDR3 amino acids: CASSEPPGELFF. The DNA for the CDR3 is TGTGCCAGCAGTGAACCTCCCGGGGAGCTGTTTTTT.

The V and J genes are TRBV18 and TRBJ1-2, with a possible D match to TRBD1 (6 bases). The ends were cut back, 3 bases at V and 7 bases at J, with 15 bases in the middle. Per germline, CDR1 KGHSH and CDR2 LQKENI. The CDR3 has 14 amino acids. The DNA for the CDR3 is TGTGCCAGCTCACCTCTACAGGGCGCGGGTGGCTACACCTTC. Protein product: CASSPLQGAGGYTF.

This clone was found once. CDR3 sequence reads: CASSLEVNTEAFF. The CDR3 bases are TGTGCCAGCAGTTTGGAAGTCAACACTGAAGCTTTCTTT. The rearrangement links TRBV28 to TRBJ1-1; no definite D call. Per the germline V gene, CDR1 is MDHEN and CDR2 is SYDVKM. Between the trimmed V and J ends, which lost 3 bases and 2 bases, there was a span of 7 bases. This CDR3 is 13 amino acids long. The full variable domain, in which reference TRBV28 and TRBJ1-1 provide the parts outside the CDR3, is DVKVTQSSRYLVKRTGEKVFLECVQDMDHENMFWYRQDPGLGLRLIYFSYDVKMKEKGDIPEGYSVSREKKERFSLILESASTNQTSMYLCASSLEVNTEAFFGQGTRLTVV.

The chain carries TRBV4-1 and TRBJ2-3, with 7 bases aligning to TRBD1. Germline V gene lookup returns CDR1 MGHRA and CDR2 YSYEKL. Unmatched junction bases numbered 3, after V lost 5 bases and J lost 4 bases. The CDR3 runs 13 residues. The CDR3 DNA reads as TGCGCCAGCAGCTCGACAGGGTCAGATACGCAGTATTTT. Translated, it gives CASSSTGSDTQYF.

This CDR3 reads CASSQATGGSQPQHF. CDR3 nucleotide sequence: TGCGCCAGCAGCCAAGCAACAGGGGGCAGTCAGCCCCAGCATTTT. The chain combines TRBV4-1 with TRBJ1-5; 9 nucleotides match TRBD1. The V gene end was trimmed by 1 base and the J gene end by 6 bases; junction bases not matched to a gene: 4. CDR3 length: 15 amino acids. CDR1 is MGHRA and CDR2 is YSYEKL in the germline V gene.

The gene calls are TRBV6-1 and TRBJ1-1; a weak D match, TRBD1 (5 bases). The CDR3 totals 14 residues. Germline V lookup: CDR1 MNHNS, CDR2 SASEGT. Trimming stripped 6 bases from V and 0 bases from J, with 11 bases between. CDR3 nucleotide sequence: TGTGCCAGCAGGACGACAGAAATGAACACTGAAGCTTTCTTT. It translates to CASRTTEMNTEAFF.

The chain combines TRBV29-1 with TRBJ1-2; D not certain. V gave up 1 base and J gave up 2 bases, with 11 bases separating them. The V gene's germline CDR1 is SQVTM and CDR2 ANQGSEA. This CDR3 has 14 amino acids. The CDR3 coding sequence is TGCAGCGTTGAAGTGGCAGCGGGGAACTATGGCTACACCTTC. It is translated as CSVEVAAGNYGYTF.

Only one count was recorded for this clone. The rearrangement links TRBV27 to TRBJ2-1; maybe TRBD2 (5 bases). Deletions cut 9 bases from V and 7 bases from J, with 13 bases between. This CDR3 spans 12 amino acids. Germline CDR1 reads MNHEY; CDR2 reads SMNVEV (reference sequence). This CDR3 reads CASNRGANEQFF. DNA for the CDR3: TGTGCCAGTAATCGGGGTGCTAATGAGCAGTTCTTC.

The chain couples TRBV18 to TRBJ2-3; D is ambiguous. This CDR3 is built from 13 residues. V lost 2 bases and J 3 bases, leaving 6 bases between the germline ends. Germline V gives CDR1 KGHSH, CDR2 LQKENI. The CDR3 protein is CASSPEETDTQYF. The CDR3 nucleotides are TGTGCCAGCTCACCAGAGGAAACAGATACGCAGTATTTT. Drawing the rest from reference TRBV18 and TRBJ2-3, the complete variable domain is NAGVMQNPRHLVRRRGQEARLRCSPMKGHSHVYWYRQLPEEGLKFMVYLQKENIIDESGMPKERFSAEFPKEGPSILRIQQVVRGDSAAYFCASSPEETDTQYFGPGTRLTVL.

The chain joins TRBV27 to TRBJ2-5, with a possible D match to TRBD1 (5 bases). From germline, CDR1 is MNHEY and CDR2 SMNVEV (reference sequence). The CDR3 contains 16 residues. V was shortened by 2 bases and J by 2 bases, with 15 bases between the two germline ends. The DNA of the CDR3 is TGTGCCAGCAGTTTACTTACAGGATTATCTCAAGAGACCCAGTACTTC. Translating gives CASSLLTGLSQETQYF.

V is TRBV2 and J is TRBJ2-5; D perhaps matches TRBD2 (5 bases). Trimming shortened V by 1 base and J by 2 bases, and 17 bases separated the two germline ends. The germline gives CDR1 SNHLY, CDR2 FYNNEI. The CDR3 has 17 residues. In DNA form, the CDR3 reads TGTGCCAGCAGTGAAGAGGTAGCGCTAGGTTCTCAAGAGACCCAGTACTTC. This sequence encodes CASSEEVALGSQETQYF.

The genes are TRBV19 and TRBJ2-7, with D perhaps given as TRBD1 or TRBD2 (5 bases each). The CDR3 is 13 amino acids. Trimming left V 1 base short and J 7 bases short, with 11 bases between. The germline V gene encodes CDR1 LNHDA and CDR2 SQIVND (reference sequence). In DNA form, the CDR3 reads TGTGCCAGTAGTATAGGAGGGGATGGAGAGCAGTACTTC. This codes for CASSIGGDGEQYF.

The chain is built from TRBV5-6 and TRBJ1-2; TRBD1 aligns across 9 bases. CDR1 is SGHDT and CDR2 is YYEEEE in the germline V gene. V was clipped by 0 bases and J by 10 bases; unmatched bases: 7. The CDR3 extends over 14 amino acids. CDR3 in DNA: TGTGCCAGCAGCTTGGTCGGGACAGGGATCTTCTACACCTTC. It encodes CASSLVGTGIFYTF.

V and J are TRBV11-2 and TRBJ2-5; TRBD2 agrees at 10 bases. The CDR3 contains 14 residues. Germline V gene sequence: CDR1 SGHAT, CDR2 FQNNGV. The trim removed 8 bases at V and 4 bases at J, leaving 7 bases unmatched. CDR3 in amino acids: CASQQAGGRETQYF. CDR3 coding DNA: TGTGCCAGCCAGCAAGCGGGGGGGAGAGAGACCCAGTACTTC.

The V and J genes are TRBV7-8 and TRBJ2-7; D unclear. The germline gives CDR1 SGHVS, CDR2 FQNEAQ. V lost 2 bases, J lost 2 bases, and 7 bases lay in between. The CDR3 extends over 13 amino acids. The CDR3 DNA sequence: TGTGCCAGCAGCTTAAATGAGGCCTACGAGCAGTACTTC. Its translation: CASSLNEAYEQYF.

In the case of this clone: This specimen includes other DNA sequences encoding the same CDR3. The chain combines TRBV4-1 with TRBJ1-2; D ambiguous. V was pared by 0 bases and J by 7 bases, with 3 bases between. The CDR3 has 11 amino acids. Germline V CDR1 and CDR2: MGHRA, YSYEKL. CDR3 in amino acids: CASSQDGGYTF. Written as DNA, the CDR3 is TGCGCCAGCAGCCAAGATGGTGGCTACACCTTC.

V is TRBV5-1 and J is TRBJ2-1; the match to TRBD2 covers 12 bases. CDR1 is SGHRS and CDR2 is YFSETQ in the germline V gene. The CDR3 has 18 amino acids. The junction had 4 bases not matched to a gene; V was cut back by 0 bases and J by 0 bases. This chain's CDR3 is CASSLAASGRASYNEQFF. The CDR3 region has the DNA TGCGCCAGCAGCTTGGCCGCTAGCGGGAGGGCCTCCTACAATGAGCAGTTCTTC.

In regard to this clone: This sample includes further DNA sequences coding for the same CDR3. The chain has TRBV7-6 and TRBJ1-3; tentative D call: TRBD1 (5 bases). In germline, CDR1 is SGHVS, CDR2 FNYEAQ. V was pared by 1 base and J by 0 bases, with 7 bases between. CDR3 size: 15 residues. The CDR3 DNA sequence: TGTGCCAGCAGCTTAGGGCAGGGCTCTGGAAACACCATATATTTT. This gives the protein CASSLGQGSGNTIYF. Full variable domain (outside the CDR3, taken from reference TRBV7-6 and TRBJ1-3): GAGVSQSPRYKVTKRGQDVALRCDPISGHVSLYWYRQALGQGPEFLTYFNYEAQQDKSGLPNDRFSAERPEGSISTLTIQRTEQRDSAMYRCASSLGQGSGNTIYFGEGSWLTVV.

Comments on this clone: This same CDR3 is encoded by further DNA sequences in the sample. V gene TRBV5-4 combines with J gene TRBJ2-5, with D tentatively TRBD1 (6 bases). The CDR3 spans 14 residues. The germline CDR1 and CDR2 sequences are SGHNT and YYREEE (reference sequence). V lost 1 base and J 5 bases, leaving 12 bases between the germline ends. CDR3 amino acids: CASSLLGGQETQYF. The CDR3 coding sequence is TGTGCCAGCAGCTTGTTAGGGGGTCAGGAGACCCAGTACTTC.

The CDR3 sequence is CASSFSRGSYEQYF. In DNA form, the CDR3 reads TGTGCCAGCAGTTTTTCTAGGGGTTCCTACGAGCAGTACTTC. The chain recombines TRBV27 with TRBJ2-7; D is possibly TRBD1 (5 bases). Looked up from germline, CDR1 is MNHEY and CDR2 is SMNVEV (reference sequence). CDR3 length: 14 residues. Between the trimmed V and J ends, which lost 3 bases and 1 base, there was a span of 10 bases.

The chain recombines TRBV19 with TRBJ2-3, with 9 bases fitting TRBD2. CDR3 length: 16 amino acids. Germline V lookup: CDR1 LNHDA, CDR2 SQIVND (reference sequence). Trimming at V came to 6 bases and at J to 6 bases, leaving 13 bases not matched to a gene. The DNA for the CDR3 is TGTGCCAGTAGCCCCTTTGCGGGAGGGCCGTTGGATACGCAGTATTTT. Amino acids: CASSPFAGGPLDTQYF.

The chain carries TRBV28 and TRBJ1-4; possibly TRBD1 for D (5 bases). This CDR3 region has 15 residues. Trimming took off 4 bases at V and 4 bases at J, with 13 bases between the two ends. Looked up from germline, CDR1 is MDHEN and CDR2 is SYDVKM. CDR3 nucleotides: TGTGCCAGCAGTTCCCCCGGGACGGTTAATGAAAAACTGTTTTTT. This sequence encodes CASSSPGTVNEKLFF.

This chain links TRBV9 with TRBJ2-5; D is uncertain. The V gene lost 3 bases and the J gene lost 4 bases, with 13 bases spanning the gap. The length of the CDR3 is 14 residues. The germline gives CDR1 SGDLS, CDR2 YYNGEE. In nucleotides, the CDR3 is TGTGCCAGCAGCGAGTCCTCCCGGGCAGAGACCCAGTACTTC. The encoded protein is CASSESSRAETQYF.

The chain couples TRBV7-9 to TRBJ1-2, with 8 positions matching TRBD1. The CDR3 runs 12 residues. CDR1 SEHNR and CDR2 FQNEAQ come from the germline V gene (reference sequence). V gave up 5 bases and J gave up 12 bases; unmatched junction bases: 8. The CDR3 DNA is TGTGCCAGCAGCCTCGAGGACAGGGAAAACACCTTC. This sequence encodes CASSLEDRENTF.

CDR3 nucleotide sequence: TGTGCCAGCAGTTACTCGCCGGGGGCTGATGAAGCTTTCTTT. It yields the protein CASSYSPGADEAFF. The chain employs TRBV6-5 and TRBJ1-1, with D maybe TRBD1 (6 bases). Trimming removed 0 bases from V and 7 bases from J, with 12 bases in between. This CDR3 contains 14 residues. Germline V CDR1 and CDR2: MNHEY, SVGAGI.

This sequence joins TRBV5-6 and TRBJ1-3; no clear D. V lost 2 bases, J lost 3 bases, and 15 bases lay in between. The germline CDR1 and CDR2 sequences are SGHDT and YYEEEE. CDR3 length: 16 residues. The DNA for the CDR3 is TGTGCCAGCAGCTTTGGCACGGGCGGTTATGGAAACACCATATATTTT. It translates to CASSFGTGGYGNTIYF.

The V and J genes are TRBV7-2 and TRBJ2-7; 9 nucleotides agree with TRBD2. The germline V gene has CDR1 SGHTA and CDR2 FQGNSA. Losses at the gene ends were 3 bases for V and 2 bases for J; bases not matched to a gene: 5. CDR3 size: 15 residues. The CDR3: CASSFAGGPAYEQYF. As DNA, the CDR3 is TGTGCCAGCAGCTTTGCGGGAGGGCCGGCCTACGAGCAGTACTTC. Using reference TRBV7-2 and TRBJ2-7 for the parts outside the CDR3, the full variable domain is GAGVSQSPSNKVTEKGKDVELRCDPISGHTALYWYRQSLGQGLEFLIYFQGNSAPDKSGLPSDRFSAERTGGSVSTLTIQRTQQEDSAVYLCASSFAGGPAYEQYFGPGTRLTVT.

The chain links TRBV14 to TRBJ2-1; 10 nucleotides align to TRBD2. This CDR3 is built from 14 residues. Germline CDR1 and CDR2: SGHDN and FVKESK. With V trimmed by 6 bases and J by 11 bases, 10 bases remained unmatched. The CDR3 DNA follows: TGTGCCAGCAGTCGGACTAGCGGATTAATGAAGCAGTTCTTC. This sequence encodes CASSRTSGLMKQFF. Full variable domain (rest looked up from reference TRBV14 and TRBJ2-1): EAGVTQFPSHSVIEKGQTVTLRCDPISGHDNLYWYRRVMGKEIKFLLHFVKESKQDESGMPNNRFLAERTGGTYSTLKVQPAELEDSGVYFCASSRTSGLMKQFFGPGTRLTVL.

This chain joins TRBV15 and TRBJ2-1; D uncertain. CDR1 and CDR2 (germline): LNHNV, YYDKDF (reference sequence). This CDR3 comprises 15 residues. V lost 0 bases, J lost 3 bases, and 9 bases lay in between. CDR3 amino acids: CATSRERSIYNEQFF. In nucleotides, the CDR3 is TGTGCCACCAGCAGAGAGAGGAGCATCTACAATGAGCAGTTCTTC.